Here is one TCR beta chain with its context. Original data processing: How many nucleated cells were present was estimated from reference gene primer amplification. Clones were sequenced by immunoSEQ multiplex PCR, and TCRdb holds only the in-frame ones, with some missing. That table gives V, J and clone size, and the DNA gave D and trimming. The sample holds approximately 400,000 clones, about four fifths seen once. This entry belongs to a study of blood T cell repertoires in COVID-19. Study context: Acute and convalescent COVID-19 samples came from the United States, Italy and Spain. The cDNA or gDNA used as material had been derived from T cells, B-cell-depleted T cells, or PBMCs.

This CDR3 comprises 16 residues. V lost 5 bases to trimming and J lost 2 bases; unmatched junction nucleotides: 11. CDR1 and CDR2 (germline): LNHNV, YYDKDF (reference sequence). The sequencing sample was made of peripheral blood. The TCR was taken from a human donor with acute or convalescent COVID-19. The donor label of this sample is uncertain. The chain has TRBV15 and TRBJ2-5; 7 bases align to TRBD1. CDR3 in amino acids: CATSRQGTGSQETQYF. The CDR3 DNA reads TGTGCCACCAGCCGACAGGGTACGGGTTCTCAAGAGACCCAGTACTTC.